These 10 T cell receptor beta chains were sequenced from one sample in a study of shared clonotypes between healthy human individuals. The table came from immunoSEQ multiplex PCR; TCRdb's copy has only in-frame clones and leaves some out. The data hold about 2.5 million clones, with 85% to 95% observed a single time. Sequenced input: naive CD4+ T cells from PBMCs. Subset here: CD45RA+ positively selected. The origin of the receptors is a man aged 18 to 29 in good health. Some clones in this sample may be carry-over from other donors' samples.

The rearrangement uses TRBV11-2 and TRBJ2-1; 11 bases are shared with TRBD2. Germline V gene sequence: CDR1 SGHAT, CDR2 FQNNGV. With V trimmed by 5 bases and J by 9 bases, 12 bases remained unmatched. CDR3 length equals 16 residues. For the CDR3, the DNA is TGTGCCAGCAGCCGCAGACTCACCGGACTAGCGGGTGAGCAGTTCTTC. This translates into CASSRRLTGLAGEQFF.

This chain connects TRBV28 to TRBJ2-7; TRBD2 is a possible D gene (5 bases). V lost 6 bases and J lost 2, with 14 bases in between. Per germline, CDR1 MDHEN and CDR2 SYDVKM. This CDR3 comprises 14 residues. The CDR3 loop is CASSAVSGAYEQYF. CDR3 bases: TGTGCCAGCAGCGCCGTGTCCGGGGCCTACGAGCAGTACTTC.

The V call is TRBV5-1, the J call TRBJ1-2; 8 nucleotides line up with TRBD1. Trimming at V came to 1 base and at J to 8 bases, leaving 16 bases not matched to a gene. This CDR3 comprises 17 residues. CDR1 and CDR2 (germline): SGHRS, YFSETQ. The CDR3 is CASSLRFSPGQVFGYTF. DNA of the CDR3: TGCGCCAGCAGCTTGCGTTTCAGTCCGGGACAGGTCTTCGGCTACACCTTC.

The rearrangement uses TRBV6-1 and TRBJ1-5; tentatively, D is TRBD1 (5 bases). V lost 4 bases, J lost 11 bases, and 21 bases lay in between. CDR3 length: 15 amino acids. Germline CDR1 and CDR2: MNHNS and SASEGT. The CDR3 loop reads CASSGHRAGSRTQHF. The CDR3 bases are TGTGCCAGCAGTGGGCATCGGGCAGGGAGTCGGACCCAGCATTTT.

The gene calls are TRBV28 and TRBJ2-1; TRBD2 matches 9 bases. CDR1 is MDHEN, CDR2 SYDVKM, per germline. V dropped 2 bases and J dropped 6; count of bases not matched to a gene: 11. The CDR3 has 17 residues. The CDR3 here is CASSLEASGTNPNEQFF. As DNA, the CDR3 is TGTGCCAGCAGTTTAGAGGCTAGCGGGACCAACCCCAATGAGCAGTTCTTC.

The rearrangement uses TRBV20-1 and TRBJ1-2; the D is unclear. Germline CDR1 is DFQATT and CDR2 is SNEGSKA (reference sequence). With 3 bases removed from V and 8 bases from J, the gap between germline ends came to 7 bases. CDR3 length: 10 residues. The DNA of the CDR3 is TGCAGTGCTAGTATGGGGGGCTACACCTTC. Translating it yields CSASMGGYTF.

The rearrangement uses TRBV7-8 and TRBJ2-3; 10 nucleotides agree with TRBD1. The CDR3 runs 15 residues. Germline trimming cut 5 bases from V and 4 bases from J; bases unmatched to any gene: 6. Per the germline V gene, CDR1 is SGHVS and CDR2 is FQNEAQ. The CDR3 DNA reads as TGTGCCAGCAGCGGGCGGGACAGGGGCGCAGATACGCAGTATTTT. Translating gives CASSGRDRGADTQYF.

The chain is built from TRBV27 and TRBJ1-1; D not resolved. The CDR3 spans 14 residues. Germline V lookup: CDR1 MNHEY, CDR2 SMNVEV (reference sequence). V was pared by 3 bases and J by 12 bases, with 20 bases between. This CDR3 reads CASSLLLDGAETFF. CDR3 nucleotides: TGTGCCAGCAGTTTGTTATTGGACGGTGCGGAGACTTTCTTT.

This chain's CDR3 is CASSSLTGHLNTIYF. The CDR3, as DNA: TGTGCCAGCTCATCCTTAACGGGACACCTAAACACCATATATTTT. The chain carries TRBV18 and TRBJ1-3; perhaps TRBD1 as D (6 bases). This CDR3 contains 15 residues. CDR1 is KGHSH and CDR2 is LQKENI in the germline V gene. Trimming took 5 bases from V and 6 from J, leaving 17 bases between them.

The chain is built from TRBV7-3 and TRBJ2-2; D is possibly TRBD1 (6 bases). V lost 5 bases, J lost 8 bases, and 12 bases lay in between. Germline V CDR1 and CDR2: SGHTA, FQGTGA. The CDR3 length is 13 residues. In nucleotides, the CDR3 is TGTGCCAGCAGCCAGATAGGACAGGGGGAGCTGTTTTTT. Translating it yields CASSQIGQGELFF.